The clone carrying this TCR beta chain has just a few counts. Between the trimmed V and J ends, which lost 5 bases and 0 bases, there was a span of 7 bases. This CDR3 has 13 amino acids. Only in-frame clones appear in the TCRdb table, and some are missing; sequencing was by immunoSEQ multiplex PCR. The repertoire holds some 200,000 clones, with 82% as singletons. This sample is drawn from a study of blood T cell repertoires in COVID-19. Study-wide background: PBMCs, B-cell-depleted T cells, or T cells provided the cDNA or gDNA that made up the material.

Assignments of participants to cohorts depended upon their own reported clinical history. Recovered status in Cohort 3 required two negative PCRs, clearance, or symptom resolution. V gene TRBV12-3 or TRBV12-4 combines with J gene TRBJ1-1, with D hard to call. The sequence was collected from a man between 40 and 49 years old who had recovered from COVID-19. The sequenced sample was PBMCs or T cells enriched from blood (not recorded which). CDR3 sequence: CASSQSLNTEAFF. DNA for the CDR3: TGTGCCAGCAGTCAGTCCTTGAACACTGAAGCTTTCTTT.